This TCR beta chain was retrieved from a study of blood T cell repertoires in COVID-19. Using immunoSEQ multiplex PCR, the repertoire was profiled, and TCRdb retains in-frame clones only, with some absent. This sample yields approximately 450,000 clones, of which 85% to 90% are seen a single time; about 4.3% belongs to the top ten. The CDR3 is 15 amino acids. Looked up from germline, CDR1 is SGDLS and CDR2 is YYNGEE. V was trimmed by 0 bases and J by 4 bases, leaving 14 bases between them. Specimen: peripheral blood. This chain uses TRBV9 with TRBJ2-7, with D possibly matching TRBD2 (5 bases). This receptor was identified in a woman aged 30 to 39 with acute or convalescent COVID-19. CDR3 region: CASSVVAGRGYEQYF. CDR3 DNA sequence: TGTGCCAGCAGCGTAGTGGCGGGCCGGGGATACGAGCAGTACTTC.